The source of this T cell receptor beta chain is a study of cytomegalovirus exposure and HLA in healthy donors. Looking at the study overall: Falling in the Caucasian-associated ancestry cluster were roughly 80% of approximately 410 genotyped donors. Overall study results and limits: There were a few CMV-associated chains whose specificity for CMV antigens was confirmed in vitro. For most TCR beta V segments, an earlier analysis put the productive rate at about 87% or about 30% of the time.

Germline CDR1 MNHNY, CDR2 SVGAGI (reference sequence). This CDR3 spans 14 amino acids. The V and J ends lost 5 bases and 0 bases respectively, with 8 bases between them. With regard to this clone: The antigen is unknown.

The study ran its PCR with 60 Vbeta and 13 Jbeta primers. Sequenced by immunoSEQ multiplex PCR; TCRdb stores in-frame clones only, minus some. This sample has roughly 140,000 clones; roughly 79% occur once, and the top ten carry 0.55% to 0.8%. Sequencing used PBMCs. The receptor's source is a male donor in good health and CMV-seronegative. The chain recombines TRBV6-6 with TRBJ2-1; D is perhaps TRBD2 (5 bases). The CDR3 DNA reads TGTGCCAGCAGTCAAGGGAGCTCCTACAATGAGCAGTTCTTC. The encoded protein is CASSQGSSYNEQFF.